Following are 9 T cell receptor beta chains from one sample sequenced in a study of spatial heterogeneity in lung cancer. Time point described: sample taken at primary tumor resection. Whole RNA was taken from tumor, nontumor lung or frozen PBMC; it was then sequenced unsorted. TCRdb re-called the 5' RACE reads with MiXCR, one entry per CDR3 protein. The sample shows approximately 47,000 distinct CDR3 sequences, approximately 7.6% of them seen only once. Sequences were derived from PBMCs, sampled at surgery. The source is a female donor with early-stage non-small cell lung cancer.

This clonotype showed up many times. V usage is TRBV5-1 and J usage is TRBJ2-3; possible D gene TRBD2, 5 bases. Germline lookup yields CDR1 SGHRS and CDR2 YFSETQ. The CDR3 is made up of 15 amino acids. The V end was cut by 0 bases, the J end by 3 bases, with 11 bases between. In DNA, the CDR3 is TGCGCCAGCAGCTTGGGGACTGGAGGAACAGATACGCAGTATTTT. Translated, it gives CASSLGTGGTDTQYF.

A few counts support this clonotype. The chain uses TRBV9 and TRBJ2-1, with 10 bases that match TRBD2. The V and J ends lost 0 bases and 9 bases, in that order; junction bases with no gene match: 12. Germline CDR1 is SGDLS and CDR2 is YYNGEE. CDR3 length: 17 amino acids. The DNA for the CDR3 is TGTGCCAGCAGCGTAGGTCTGAGGGCTAGCGGGGGTGGTGAGCAGTTCTTC. It yields the protein CASSVGLRASGGGEQFF.

V and J are TRBV7-3 and TRBJ2-3; 9 positions agree with TRBD2. V shed 5 bases and J 3 bases; nucleotides not matched to a gene: 6. Germline-derived CDR1 and CDR2 are SGHTA and FQGTGA. This CDR3 is built from 15 residues. The CDR3 DNA reads as TGTGCCAGCAGCCGTAGCGGGGGCTGTACAGATACGCAGTATTTT. Its protein product is CASSRSGGCTDTQYF. The variable domain in full, with the rest retrieved from reference TRBV7-3 and TRBJ2-3, is GAGVSQTPSNKVTEKGKYVELRCDPISGHTALYWYRQSLGQGPEFLIYFQGTGAADDSGLPNDRFFAVRPEGSVSTLKIQRTERGDSAVYLCASSRSGGCTDTQYFGPGTRLTVL.

The V and J genes are TRBV15 and TRBJ1-2, with D unresolved. Germline V gene lookup returns CDR1 LNHNV and CDR2 YYDKDF (reference sequence). V lost 0 bases and J lost 2, with 13 bases in between. The CDR3 length is 16 residues. This CDR3 reads CATSRDLGSTNYGYTF. The CDR3 DNA is TGTGCCACCAGCAGAGATCTGGGCTCCACGAACTATGGCTACACCTTC.

This clonotype occurred many times. The V call is TRBV3-1, the J call TRBJ1-1; no reliable D call. There are 13 residues in the CDR3. Trimming removed 4 bases at V and 3 bases at J, with 9 bases between. Germline CDR1 is LGHDT and CDR2 is YNNKEL (reference sequence). This chain's CDR3 is CASSRMRDTEAFF. In nucleotides, the CDR3 is TGTGCCAGCAGCCGAATGAGGGACACTGAAGCTTTCTTT.

The table lists this clonotype with a few counts. The V call is TRBV6-1, the J call TRBJ1-5; no firm D call. The germline gives CDR1 MNHNS, CDR2 SASEGT. Trimming removed 0 bases at V and 3 bases at J, with 9 bases between. The CDR3 is 15 amino acids. The CDR3 spells CASSEAGRSNQPQHF. CDR3 DNA sequence: TGTGCCAGCAGTGAAGCAGGACGGTCCAATCAGCCCCAGCATTTT.

This clonotype appeared many times. The genes are TRBV9 and TRBJ1-5; D is ambiguous. The V gene lost 4 bases and the J gene lost 6 bases, with 17 bases spanning the gap. There are 15 residues in the CDR3. Looked up from germline, CDR1 is SGDLS and CDR2 is YYNGEE. In nucleotides, the CDR3 is TGTGCCAGCAGCCCCAACGTCGGGGTGGGTCAGCCCCAGCATTTT. This codes for CASSPNVGVGQPQHF.

This clonotype was counted between two and nine times. The CDR3 spells CASSPRTSLETQYF. CDR3 in DNA: TGTGCCAGCAGCCCCCGGACTAGCCTAGAGACCCAGTACTTC. The chain is built from TRBV11-2 and TRBJ2-5; 8 bases are a match to TRBD2. V trimming: 5 bases; J trimming: 4 bases; junction bases outside the gene matches: 6. In germline, CDR1 is SGHAT, CDR2 FQNNGV. The CDR3 contains 14 residues.

The chain is built from TRBV18 and TRBJ2-3, with a tentative D call TRBD1 (6 bases). V was shortened by 5 bases and J by 3 bases, with 15 bases between the two germline ends. The CDR3 is made up of 15 amino acids. The germline gives CDR1 KGHSH, CDR2 LQKENI. The CDR3 nucleotides read TGTGCCAGCTCAAGGACAGTCCCCCAAACAGATACGCAGTATTTT. Translation: CASSRTVPQTDTQYF. The full variable domain, its missing parts supplied by reference TRBV18 and TRBJ2-3, is NAGVMQNPRHLVRRRGQEARLRCSPMKGHSHVYWYRQLPEEGLKFMVYLQKENIIDESGMPKERFSAEFPKEGPSILRIQQVVRGDSAAYFCASSRTVPQTDTQYFGPGTRLTVL.